These T cell receptor beta chains were read from a single sample in a study of T cell responses to AZD1222 COVID-19 vaccine. This table comes from immunoSEQ multiplex PCR, and its TCRdb copy is limited to in-frame clones, with some not included. The sample holds around 100,000 clones, more than 85% seen once. The specimen comprised peripheral blood, sampled on day 0 of AZD1222 vaccination. Every receptor here comes from an adult in good health. Both conserved end residues are part of each CDR3. Fields, in order: clone size, J gene, V gene, D gene, CDR3 DNA, CDR3 protein. D genes are given only for firm matches. The size entry is marked missing in some rows and otherwise reads once, few, many or a size class.

size: NA; J: TRBJ2-7; V: TRBV7-8; D: NA; DNA: TGTGCCAGCAGCTTAGCGCTGAAATCCTACGAGCAGTACTTC; CDR3: CASSLALKSYEQYF
size: few; J: TRBJ1-6; V: TRBV2; D: NA; DNA: TGTGCCAGCAGTGAACAGTATACAGGAGCCGGCTCACCCCTCCACTTT; CDR3: CASSEQYTGAGSPLHF
size: NA; J: TRBJ1-2; V: TRBV11-2; D: TRBD1; DNA: TGTGCCAGCAGACTGGACAGGGGGAACTATGGCTACACCTTC; CDR3: CASRLDRGNYGYTF
size: NA; J: TRBJ1-1; V: TRBV12-3/TRBV12-4; D: NA; DNA: TGTGCCAGCAGTTTCAACACTGAAGCTTTCTTT; CDR3: CASSFNTEAFF
size: NA; J: TRBJ2-3; V: TRBV5-4; D: NA; DNA: TGTGCCAGCAGCTTGGCTGGCAGCACAGATACGCAGTATTTT; CDR3: CASSLAGSTDTQYF
size: NA; J: TRBJ2-1; V: TRBV12-3/TRBV12-4; D: NA; DNA: TGTGCCAGCAGTCTGAAAAACTACAATGAGCAGTTCTTC; CDR3: CASSLKNYNEQFF
size: NA; J: TRBJ1-5; V: TRBV7-9; D: NA; DNA: TGTGCCAGCAGCTTAGCGGAACAGCCCCAGCATTTT; CDR3: CASSLAEQPQHF
size: NA; J: TRBJ2-7; V: TRBV13; D: TRBD2; DNA: TGTGCCAGCAGCCGGACTAGTCCCCCCTACGAGCAGTACTTC; CDR3: CASSRTSPPYEQYF
size: few; J: TRBJ1-4; V: TRBV27; D: NA; DNA: TGTGCCAGCAGTTTACAGGGGAGGCCTAATGAAAAACTGTTTTTT; CDR3: CASSLQGRPNEKLFF
size: NA; J: TRBJ2-3; V: TRBV24-1; D: NA; DNA: TGTGCCACCAGCCCTGCGACGAACACAGATACGCAGTATTTT; CDR3: CATSPATNTDTQYF
size: NA; J: TRBJ2-1; V: TRBV10-3; D: NA; DNA: TGTGCCATCACCCCCCAGCGGAGCTCCTACAATGAGCAGTTCTTC; CDR3: CAITPQRSSYNEQFF
size: few; J: TRBJ2-2; V: TRBV4-2; D: TRBD1; DNA: TGTGCCAGCAGCCTTAGACAGGGGGCGTTGGGGGAGCTGTTTTTT; CDR3: CASSLRQGALGELFF
size: NA; J: TRBJ2-7; V: TRBV27; D: TRBD2; DNA: TGTGCCAGCAGTTTACTAGCGGGAGATGTCAGGTACGAGCAGTACTTC; CDR3: CASSLLAGDVRYEQYF
size: NA; J: TRBJ2-7; V: TRBV19; D: NA; DNA: TGTGCCAGTAGTATAGACGGGGAAGGCGCCGAGCAGTACTTC; CDR3: CASSIDGEGAEQYF
size: once; J: TRBJ2-4; V: TRBV4-3; D: NA; DNA: TGCGCCAGCAGCCAAGAATCAGCTTTAGCCAAAAACATTCAGTACTTC; CDR3: CASSQESALAKNIQYF
size: NA; J: TRBJ2-2; V: TRBV5-1; D: TRBD2; DNA: TGCGCCAGCAGCCCGGGACTAGCGGGGTACACCGGGGAGCTGTTTTTT; CDR3: CASSPGLAGYTGELFF
size: NA; J: TRBJ2-7; V: TRBV7-2; D: TRBD1; DNA: TGTGCCAGCAGCCCTCGAACAGGGGCCGGGTCCTACGAGCAGTACTTC; CDR3: CASSPRTGAGSYEQYF
size: NA; J: TRBJ1-1; V: TRBV2; D: NA; DNA: TGTGCCAGCAGTGTCGAGCCTAAGGCTGAAACTTTCTTT; CDR3: CASSVEPKAETFF
size: NA; J: TRBJ2-1; V: TRBV15; D: NA; DNA: TGTGCCACCAGCAGTCTGAGAGGGTACAATGAGCAGTTCTTC; CDR3: CATSSLRGYNEQFF
size: NA; J: TRBJ2-1; V: TRBV4-3; D: NA; DNA: TGCGCCAGCAGCCAAGGTGCCCGGTTGTTCTTC; CDR3: CASSQGARLFF
size: NA; J: TRBJ2-1; V: TRBV7-8; D: NA; DNA: TGTGCCAGCAGCTTGACAGGTTACAATGAGCAGTTCTTC; CDR3: CASSLTGYNEQFF
size: NA; J: TRBJ1-2; V: TRBV4-1; D: NA; DNA: TGCGCCAGCAGCCGGGACACGCAGAACTATGGCTACACCTTC; CDR3: CASSRDTQNYGYTF
size: NA; J: TRBJ2-1; V: TRBV5-4; D: TRBD1; DNA: TGTGCCAGCAGCCCGACGGCAGGGGGTGCATACAATGAGCAGTTCTTC; CDR3: CASSPTAGGAYNEQFF
size: NA; J: TRBJ1-1; V: TRBV6-5; D: NA; DNA: TGTGCCAGCAGTTCCCCACAGGGCTGGAACACTGAAGCTTTCTTT; CDR3: CASSSPQGWNTEAFF
size: NA; J: TRBJ2-6; V: TRBV28; D: NA; DNA: TGTGCCAGCAGTCCCCACACAACGGACAACGTCCTGACTTTC; CDR3: CASSPHTTDNVLTF
size: NA; J: TRBJ2-7; V: TRBV19; D: NA; DNA: TGTGCCAGTAGTTCACCCCCTCCCAGGGTCGAGCAGTACTTC; CDR3: CASSSPPPRVEQYF
size: NA; J: TRBJ1-2; V: TRBV28; D: TRBD1; DNA: TGTGCCAGCAGTTACGGACAGGCCGGGCGTCGGGGCTACACCTTC; CDR3: CASSYGQAGRRGYTF
size: NA; J: TRBJ1-1; V: TRBV28; D: NA; DNA: TGTGCCAGCAGTTTCTATGGGAACACTGAAGCTTTCTTT; CDR3: CASSFYGNTEAFF
size: once; J: TRBJ2-7; V: TRBV19; D: TRBD1; DNA: TGTGCCAGTAGTACCCGGGACAGGGGATCCTACGAGCAGTACTTC; CDR3: CASSTRDRGSYEQYF
size: NA; J: TRBJ2-2; V: TRBV6-5; D: NA; DNA: TGTGCCAGCAGCCGGGGCGCTACGAACACCGGGGAGCTGTTTTTT; CDR3: CASSRGATNTGELFF
size: NA; J: TRBJ2-1; V: TRBV11-3; D: NA; DNA: TGTGCCAGCAGCTTGGGGCAGGGAAATGAGCAGTTCTTC; CDR3: CASSLGQGNEQFF
size: NA; J: TRBJ2-1; V: TRBV28; D: TRBD1; DNA: TGTGCCAGCAGCCGCGGACAGGGTTACAATGAGCAGTTCTTC; CDR3: CASSRGQGYNEQFF
size: NA; J: TRBJ1-2; V: TRBV5-1; D: NA; DNA: TGCGCCAGCAGCTTGGCGGCTAACTATGGCTACACCTTC; CDR3: CASSLAANYGYTF
size: NA; J: TRBJ1-6; V: TRBV30; D: NA; DNA: TGTGCCTGGAAGGGATCGGTGCCACCCCTCCACTTT; CDR3: CAWKGSVPPLHF
size: NA; J: TRBJ1-2; V: TRBV25-1; D: TRBD1; DNA: TGTGCCAGCAGCCGGGACAGGGGGGGCTACACCTTC; CDR3: CASSRDRGGYTF
size: NA; J: TRBJ2-3; V: TRBV30; D: NA; DNA: TGTGCCTGGAATATGGGTAGCACAGATACGCAGTATTTT; CDR3: CAWNMGSTDTQYF
size: NA; J: TRBJ1-6; V: TRBV28; D: TRBD1; DNA: TGTGCCAGCAGGAGTCCCGGACAGGGATATAATTCACCCCTCCACTTT; CDR3: CASRSPGQGYNSPLHF
size: NA; J: TRBJ2-3; V: TRBV13; D: TRBD2; DNA: TGTGCCAGCAGCCCCAGACTAGCGGGAGTGTCAGATACGCAGTATTTT; CDR3: CASSPRLAGVSDTQYF
size: NA; J: TRBJ1-5; V: TRBV6-5; D: NA; DNA: TGTGCCAGCAGATTGACACGGGACGGTCAGCCCCAGCATTTT; CDR3: CASRLTRDGQPQHF
size: NA; J: TRBJ2-2; V: TRBV7-3; D: TRBD1; DNA: TGTGCCAGCAGCTTGCTCTCCGGCAAGGGGGCAAACACCGGGGAGCTGTTTTTT; CDR3: CASSLLSGKGANTGELFF
size: NA; J: TRBJ2-7; V: TRBV5-5; D: NA; DNA: TGTGCCAGCAGCCATACTACCACAGGAACCTACGAGCAGTACTTC; CDR3: CASSHTTTGTYEQYF
size: once; J: TRBJ2-2; V: TRBV9; D: NA; DNA: TGTGCCAGCAGCGTACTTAGCCAGACCACCGGGGAGCTGTTTTTT; CDR3: CASSVLSQTTGELFF
size: NA; J: TRBJ1-1; V: TRBV7-2; D: NA; DNA: TGTGCCAGCAGCTTAGGACACTCGAACACTGAAGCTTTCTTT; CDR3: CASSLGHSNTEAFF
size: NA; J: TRBJ1-2; V: TRBV9; D: NA; DNA: TGTGCCAGCAGCAGAGGGGGTTCTAACTATGGCTACACCTTC; CDR3: CASSRGGSNYGYTF
size: NA; J: TRBJ1-2; V: TRBV7-3; D: NA; DNA: TGTGCCAGCAGCCTGCGGGGAGGGAGGGACTATGGCTACACCTTC; CDR3: CASSLRGGRDYGYTF
size: NA; J: TRBJ1-5; V: TRBV15; D: NA; DNA: TGTGCCACCAGCAGAGATGTTAATCAGCCCCAGCATTTT; CDR3: CATSRDVNQPQHF
size: NA; J: TRBJ2-3; V: TRBV19; D: TRBD2; DNA: TGTGCCAGTAGCCCCGGACTAGCGGGAGTAGGAGATACGCAGTATTTT; CDR3: CASSPGLAGVGDTQYF
size: NA; J: TRBJ2-1; V: TRBV7-9; D: TRBD1; DNA: TGTGCCAGCAGCTCGTCCGGGACAGGGGGCTACCATGAGCAGTTCTTC; CDR3: CASSSSGTGGYHEQFF
size: NA; J: TRBJ1-1; V: TRBV7-9; D: NA; DNA: TGTGCCAGCAACCAAGGGTGGACTGAAGCTTTCTTT; CDR3: CASNQGWTEAFF
size: once; J: TRBJ1-1; V: TRBV2; D: NA; DNA: TGTGCCAGCACAGGGCGATGGGACACTGAAGCTTTCTTT; CDR3: CASTGRWDTEAFF
size: NA; J: TRBJ1-2; V: TRBV25-1; D: NA; DNA: TGTGCCAGCAGTGAACTGCCGTGGTCTGGCTACACCTTC; CDR3: CASSELPWSGYTF
size: NA; J: TRBJ1-5; V: TRBV5-8; D: TRBD1; DNA: TGTGCCAGCAGCTCCGGGACAGAGGGTCAGCCCCAGCATTTT; CDR3: CASSSGTEGQPQHF
size: NA; J: TRBJ1-2; V: TRBV10-3; D: TRBD1; DNA: TGTGCCATCAGTGGGGGGACAGGGACCAACTATGGCTACACCTTC; CDR3: CAISGGTGTNYGYTF
size: NA; J: TRBJ2-7; V: TRBV15; D: NA; DNA: TGTGCCACCAGCAGAGGATCGGAACTCTACGAGCAGTACTTC; CDR3: CATSRGSELYEQYF
size: NA; J: TRBJ1-2; V: TRBV7-3; D: NA; DNA: TGTGCCAGCAGCCTTAGTGGGGCCGCTGATGGCTACACCTTC; CDR3: CASSLSGAADGYTF
size: NA; J: TRBJ2-7; V: TRBV28; D: NA; DNA: TGTGCCAGCAGTTTAAGGGGGGACTACGAGCAGTACTTC; CDR3: CASSLRGDYEQYF